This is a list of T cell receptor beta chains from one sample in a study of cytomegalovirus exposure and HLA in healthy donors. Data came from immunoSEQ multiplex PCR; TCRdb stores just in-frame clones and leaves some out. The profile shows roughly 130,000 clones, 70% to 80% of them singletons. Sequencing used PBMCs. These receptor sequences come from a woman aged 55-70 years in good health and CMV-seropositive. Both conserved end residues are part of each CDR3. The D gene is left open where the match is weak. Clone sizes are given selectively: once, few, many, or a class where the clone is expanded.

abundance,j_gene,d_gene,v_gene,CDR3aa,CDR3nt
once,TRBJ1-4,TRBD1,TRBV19,CASSIEGTGGEKLFF,TGTGCCAGTAGTATAGAAGGGACAGGGGGAGAAAAACTGTTTTTT
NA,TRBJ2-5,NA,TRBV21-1,CASSKVGLRGPRETQYF,TGTGCCAGCAGCAAAGTCGGGTTGCGGGGGCCGCGAGAGACCCAGTACTTC
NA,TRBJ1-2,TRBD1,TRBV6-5,CASSYSRQTGDDGYTF,TGTGCCAGCAGTTACTCGCGCCAGACAGGGGACGATGGCTACACCTTC
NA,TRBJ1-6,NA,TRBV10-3,CAISDREDNSPLHF,TGTGCCATCAGTGACAGGGAGGATAATTCACCCCTCCACTTT
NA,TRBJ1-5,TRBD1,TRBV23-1,CASSPHPGQGYQPQHF,TGCGCCAGCAGTCCCCATCCGGGACAGGGATATCAGCCCCAGCATTTT
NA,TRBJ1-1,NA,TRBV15,CATSRGGETEAFF,TGTGCCACCAGCAGGGGGGGTGAAACTGAAGCTTTCTTT
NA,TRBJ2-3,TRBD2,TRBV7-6,CASSRTSGGTDTQYF,TGTGCCAGCAGCCGGACTAGCGGGGGAACAGATACGCAGTATTTT
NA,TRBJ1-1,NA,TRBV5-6,CASSPGSMGTEAFF,TGTGCCAGCAGCCCGGGGTCCATGGGGACTGAAGCTTTCTTT
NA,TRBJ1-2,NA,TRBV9,CASSFREDYGYTF,TGTGCCAGCAGCTTCAGGGAGGACTATGGCTACACCTTC
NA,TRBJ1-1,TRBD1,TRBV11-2,CASSLGGTGITAFF,TGTGCCAGCAGCTTAGGGGGGACAGGGATTACAGCTTTCTTT
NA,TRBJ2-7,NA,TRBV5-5,CASSSRQRPYEQYF,TGTGCCAGCAGCTCAAGGCAGCGCCCCTACGAGCAGTACTTC
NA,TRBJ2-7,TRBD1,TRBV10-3,CAISRDRVNEQYF,TGTGCCATCAGCCGGGACAGGGTGAACGAGCAGTACTTC
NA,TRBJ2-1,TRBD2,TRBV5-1,CASSFTSGLSYNEQFF,TGCGCCAGCAGCTTTACTAGCGGACTCTCCTACAATGAGCAGTTCTTC
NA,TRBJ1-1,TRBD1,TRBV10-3,CAIRLQGADYEAFF,TGTGCCATCAGGCTACAGGGGGCCGACTACGAAGCTTTCTTT
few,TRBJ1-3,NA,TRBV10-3,CAISESKDKRNTIYF,TGTGCCATCAGTGAGTCGAAGGACAAGCGAAACACCATATATTTT
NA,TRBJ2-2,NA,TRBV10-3,CAISLSRGIGPNTGELFF,TGTGCCATCAGTCTAAGTAGGGGTATCGGACCGAACACCGGGGAGCTGTTTTTT
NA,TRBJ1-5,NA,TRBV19,CASSLGTGGNQPQHF,TGTGCCAGTTCTTTGGGGACGGGGGGCAATCAGCCCCAGCATTTT
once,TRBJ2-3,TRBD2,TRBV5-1,CATRGLAGPTDTQYF,TGCGCCACCCGCGGACTAGCGGGTCCCACAGATACGCAGTATTTT
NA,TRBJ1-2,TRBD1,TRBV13,CASSLRQGAVGYTF,TGTGCCAGCAGCTTGAGACAGGGGGCGGTTGGCTACACCTTC
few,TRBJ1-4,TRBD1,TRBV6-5,CASSRQGFFRKLFF,TGTGCCAGCAGTCGACAGGGCTTTTTTCGGAAACTGTTTTTT